This T cell receptor (delta chain) was obtained from a study of gamma-delta chains in newborns, infants, children. The overall study: Microbial exposure reportedly drives polyclonal innate γδ T cell expansion after birth.

The CDR3 is made up of 21 amino acids. V lost 0 bases and J lost 4, with 30 bases in between. Germline assignment: CDR1 TSWWSYY and CDR2 QGS. This clone is termed large. TCRdb reanalyzed the reads using CATT. This table holds 1,500 to 2,000 delta-chain clones, approximately 3% found once. V and J are TRDV1 and TRDJ1; weak D call: TRDD3 (6 bases). The sequenced sample consisted of blood. The source of this sequence is a child in good health. CDR3 nucleotide sequence: TGTGCTCTTGGGGAACTAGGATTCGCTTCGTTGGTGGATACACCGAACGATAAACTCATCTTT. Protein: CALGELGFASLVDTPNDKLIF.